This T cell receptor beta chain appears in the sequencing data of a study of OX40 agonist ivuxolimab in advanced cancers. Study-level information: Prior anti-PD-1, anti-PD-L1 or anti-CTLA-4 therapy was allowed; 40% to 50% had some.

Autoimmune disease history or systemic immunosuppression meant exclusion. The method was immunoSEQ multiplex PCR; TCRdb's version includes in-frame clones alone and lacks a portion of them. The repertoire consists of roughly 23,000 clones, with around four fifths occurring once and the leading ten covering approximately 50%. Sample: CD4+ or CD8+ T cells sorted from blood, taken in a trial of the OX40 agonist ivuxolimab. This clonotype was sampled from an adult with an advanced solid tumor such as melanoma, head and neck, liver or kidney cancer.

The chain's CDR3 is CASSYDSAKNIQYF. In DNA, the CDR3 is TGTGCCAGCAGTTACGACTCCGCCAAAAACATTCAGTACTTC. V gene TRBV6-5 combines with J gene TRBJ2-4; no definite D call. V lost 2 bases and J 1 base, leaving 6 bases between the germline ends. CDR1 is MNHEY and CDR2 is SVGAGI in the germline V gene. CDR3 length: 14 residues.